Following are 10 T cell receptor beta chains from one sample sequenced in a study of technical replicates of blood from several donors. Libraries were prepared by immunoSEQ multiplex PCR; TCRdb keeps only in-frame clonotypes and omits some of them. In the table there are 70,000 to 90,000 clones, around 90% of which are singletons. The sample comprised T cells isolated from PBMCs. These TCRs come from a human donor in good health.

The chain combines TRBV7-6 with TRBJ2-3; 8 nucleotides agree with TRBD2. Trimming removed 1 base from V and 1 base from J; junction bases left unmatched: 1. The CDR3 covers 15 residues. Germline V lookup: CDR1 SGHVS, CDR2 FNYEAQ. The CDR3 DNA sequence: TGTGCCAGCAGCTTAGAAGCGGGGGGCACAGATACGCAGTATTTT. Translating it yields CASSLEAGGTDTQYF.

The gene calls are TRBV7-9 and TRBJ2-1; 8 bases line up with TRBD1. Germline V gene data show CDR1 as SEHNR and CDR2 as FQNEAQ (reference sequence). This CDR3 comprises 15 residues. V was pared by 2 bases and J by 8 bases, with 8 bases of the junction left unmatched. The CDR3 sequence: CASSLTRQGYDEQFF. The DNA for the CDR3 is TGTGCCAGCAGCTTAACGAGACAGGGGTATGATGAGCAGTTCTTC.

V and J are TRBV9 and TRBJ2-3; D ambiguous. In germline, CDR1 is SGDLS, CDR2 YYNGEE. This CDR3 comprises 14 residues. Deletions cut 2 bases from V and 2 bases from J, with 9 bases between. The CDR3 protein is CASSVDSNTDTQYF. The CDR3 DNA sequence: TGTGCCAGCAGCGTTGACTCCAACACAGATACGCAGTATTTT.

This sequence joins TRBV19 and TRBJ2-5; 7 bases match TRBD1. After removal of 2 bases from V and 1 base from J, the junction contained 4 bases not matched to a gene. Germline lookup yields CDR1 LNHDA and CDR2 SQIVND (reference sequence). CDR3 length: 15 amino acids. CDR3 loop: CASSIQGEIQETQYF. DNA of the CDR3: TGTGCCAGTAGTATACAGGGGGAAATCCAAGAGACCCAGTACTTC.

This chain links TRBV5-1 with TRBJ2-3; 7 nucleotides match TRBD2. Trimming at V came to 5 bases and at J to 4 bases, leaving 7 bases not matched to a gene. This CDR3 has 14 amino acids. Germline V lookup: CDR1 SGHRS, CDR2 YFSETQ. CDR3 protein: CASSPGGFPDTQYF. The CDR3 DNA reads TGCGCCAGCAGTCCGGGGGGATTCCCAGATACGCAGTATTTT. Variable domain in full (rest from reference TRBV5-1 and TRBJ2-3): KAGVTQTPRYLIKTRGQQVTLSCSPISGHRSVSWYQQTPGQGLQFLFEYFSETQRNKGNFPGRFSGRQFSNSRSEMNVSTLELGDSALYLCASSPGGFPDTQYFGPGTRLTVL.

For the CDR3, the DNA is TGTGCCAGCAGTGCCTGGGACAGCCCTTTAACAGGCACAGATACGCAGTATTTT. Its protein product is CASSAWDSPLTGTDTQYF. This rearrangement joins TRBV6-1 to TRBJ2-3, with 7 positions matching TRBD1. Germline V gene lookup returns CDR1 MNHNS and CDR2 SASEGT. The CDR3 totals 18 residues. V shed 4 bases and J 1 base; nucleotides not matched to a gene: 14.

V gene TRBV2 combines with J gene TRBJ1-2; the D gene is possibly TRBD1 (5 bases). The CDR3 contains 14 residues. V was trimmed by 6 bases and J by 7 bases, leaving 18 bases between them. CDR1 is SNHLY, CDR2 FYNNEI, per germline. CDR3 DNA: TGTGCCAGCAGGGGGATGGGGGGGTTTCCTGGCTACACCTTC. Its translation: CASRGMGGFPGYTF. Looking up the rest from reference TRBV2 and TRBJ1-2 gives the full variable domain: EPEVTQTPSHQVTQMGQEVILRCVPISNHLYFYWYRQILGQKVEFLVSFYNNEISEKSEIFDDQFSVERPDGSNFTLKIRSTKLEDSAMYFCASRGMGGFPGYTFGSGTRLTVV.

This clone came up once. The chain combines TRBV5-1 with TRBJ2-7; 8 bases agree with TRBD2. This CDR3 has 13 residues. Germline trimming cut 4 bases from V and 4 bases from J; bases unmatched to any gene: 4. CDR1 SGHRS and CDR2 YFSETQ come from the germline V gene. The CDR3 protein is CASSVSGKYEQYF. As DNA, the CDR3 is TGCGCCAGCAGCGTTAGCGGGAAATACGAGCAGTACTTC.

The chain employs TRBV7-4 and TRBJ2-1, with a weak D call TRBD2 (5 bases). V was pared by 5 bases and J by 9 bases, with 14 bases between. Germline CDR1 is SGHVT and CDR2 is SQSDAQ. This CDR3 region has 13 residues. The CDR3 bases are TGTGCCAGCAGCCCCGAGAGGGAGACTGAGCAGTTCTTC. Residues: CASSPERETEQFF. Together with reference TRBV7-4 and TRBJ2-1, the CDR3 gives the full variable domain: GAGVSQSPRYKVAKRGRDVALRCDSISGHVTLYWYRQTLGQGSEVLTYSQSDAQRDKSGRPSGRFSAERPERSVSTLKIQRTEQGDSAVYLCASSPERETEQFFGPGTRLTVL.

V gene TRBV7-9 combines with J gene TRBJ2-1, with a tentative D call TRBD1 (5 bases). Germline CDR1 reads SEHNR; CDR2 reads FQNEAQ (reference sequence). The CDR3 sequence is 15 residues long. The V gene lost 2 bases and the J gene lost 3 bases, with 11 bases spanning the gap. CDR3 DNA: TGTGCCAGCAGCTTACCAGGGATCCTCTACAATGAGCAGTTCTTC. It is translated as CASSLPGILYNEQFF.